This record concerns one TCR beta chain sequence. Its antigen target is currently unknown. No qualities accompany the bases; no much larger clone lies one base away. The donors were 40 or so Caucasian individuals from Russia, aged about 6 to 95 years, who were systemically healthy. Each donor gave approximately 9.3 milliliters of peripheral blood, collected into EDTA-treated Vacutainer tubes. Ficoll-Paque density-gradient centrifugation was used to isolate PBMCs, with at least 6.5 million obtained per sample. Total RNA was extracted from PBMCs with Trizol reagent, with at least 5 micrograms obtained per sample. For every donor, an aliquot of PBMCs went through flow cytometry to measure the percentages of naive CD45RAhigh/CD27high T cells. This specimen comes from a study of blood T cells in healthy people across ages (dated by TCRdb to between 2014 and 2017). Broadly, across the study: Template switching captured roughly one uniquely barcoded TCR beta cDNA molecule per two T cells in model experiments. Age-related changes in TCR beta repertoire diversity were measured in the study by deep sequencing normalized with unique cDNA molecular identifiers. The donors were split into four age groups: young (average around 15 years), middle-aged (roughly 42), aged (more than 55) and long-lived (approximately 80). Donors of different ages were randomly distributed across sequencing lanes to avoid experimental bias. For two donors (one aged 18 to 30 and one aged 80 or older), the study analyzed two additional independent replicas of 1 million unique cDNA reads from the same blood draw. General findings and caveats noted by the study authors: Because the CMV infection status of the donors was unknown, age-related changes in expanded clonotypes may potentially have been confounded. Total diversity estimates from one million sequenced T cells were considered lower bounds and underestimates. Bulk unsorted PBMC profiling prevented conclusive comparison of naive and antigen-experienced compartments. Compared with the aged group, the long-lived group had more naive CD4+ T cells, fewer expanded clones and increased TCR diversity, suggesting age selection. The percentage of naive T cells measured by flow cytometry correlated strongly with observed TCR beta diversity. Observed TCR beta diversity per million T cells fell roughly linearly with age, and a significant reduction was already apparent by age roughly 40.

The CDR3 runs 14 amino acids, cysteine and phenylalanine included. Just CDR3 DNA is preserved here, 42 bases in frame from base 1. Relative to germline, V is 3 bases shorter and J is 6 bases shorter, with 12 bases between their ends. The library was made by 5' RACE. Reads for this sample came from an Illumina HiSeq 2500. A second PCR of about 7 to 12 cycles was performed with a sample-barcoded 5' primer and a J-beta primer mix. Each TCR beta cDNA molecule received a unique molecular identifier from a template-switch 5' adaptor carrying 12 random nucleotides. Each sample yielded at least 3 million CDR3-containing paired-end reads. All of the RNA was converted into first-strand cDNA using the Mint cDNA synthesis kit, with a TRBC-specific oligonucleotide serving as the primer. Following uracil-DNA glycosylase treatment, a first 18-cycle PCR with universal primers M1SS and BC2_uni_R was performed on all cDNA. For the original study's pipeline: Each sample was normalized by randomly selecting 1 million high-quality reads, each carrying a distinct molecular identifier. Reads sharing molecular identifiers were discarded rather than binned into consensus sequences. MiTCR, with a Q25 quality threshold and the strictest error-elimination algorithm, was used for CDR3 identification, clonotype clustering and error correction. A nonparametric unseen species model using Euler transformation provided a lower-bound estimate of total TCR beta diversity. TCRdb took the public reads, trimmed them with fastp at Q25, ran MiXCR for clone calling and kept in-frame beta chains. Rows are combined by CDR3 protein, so each entry shows the most common genes and DNA. The V and J calls reflect TCRdb's pipeline rather than the authors' work. In this sample the table shows about 1 million distinct CDR3 sequences, less than 50% of which occur a single time. The ten largest account for approximately 19% of the sample.

The sequence was collected from an older woman in good health. The sample consisted of blood. Recombination linked TRBV12-3 or TRBV12-4 to TRBJ2-1; TRBD2 is a weak D gene call, 5 bases matching. This receptor carries the CDR3 CASSFGLAGNEQFF. The sequence in DNA is TGTGCCAGCAGTTTCGGGCTAGCTGGCAATGAGCAGTTCTTC.